This T cell receptor (beta chain) derives from a study of T cell responses to AZD1222 COVID-19 vaccine. V lost 4 bases and J lost 10; bases outside the gene matches: 7. CDR3 size: 13 residues. Profiling relied on immunoSEQ multiplex PCR, and the TCRdb table lists in-frame clones only, not all of them. Counted here are 150,000 to 200,000 clones, around 90% occurring once; the ten biggest clones make up about 2.1%. The chain uses TRBV5-3 and TRBJ1-1, with TRBD1 matching 10 bases. TRBV5-3 is an ORF, with its function uncertain. The sample consisted of peripheral blood, taken 28 days after the second AZD1222 dose. The clonotype was recovered from an adult who received the AZD1222 COVID-19 vaccine. The CDR3 sequence is CARSVDRGRVAFF. The DNA of the CDR3 is TGTGCCAGAAGCGTCGACAGGGGGCGCGTAGCTTTCTTT.